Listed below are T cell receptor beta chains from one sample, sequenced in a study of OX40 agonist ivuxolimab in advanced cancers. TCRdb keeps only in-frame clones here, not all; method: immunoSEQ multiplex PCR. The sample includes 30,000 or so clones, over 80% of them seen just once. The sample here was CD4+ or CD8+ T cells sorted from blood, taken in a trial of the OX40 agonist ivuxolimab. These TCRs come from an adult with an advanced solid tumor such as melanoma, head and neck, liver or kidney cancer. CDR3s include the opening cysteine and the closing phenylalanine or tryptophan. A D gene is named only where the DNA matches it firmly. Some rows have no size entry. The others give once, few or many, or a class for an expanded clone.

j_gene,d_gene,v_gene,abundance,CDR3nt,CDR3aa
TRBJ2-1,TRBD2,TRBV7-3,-,TGTGCCAGCAGCTTCCTAGCGGGAGAATACAATGAGCAGTTCTTC,CASSFLAGEYNEQFF
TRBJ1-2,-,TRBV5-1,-,TGCGCCAGCAGCCTTGACGTTTACGCCCCAGGCAGCTACACCTTC,CASSLDVYAPGSYTF
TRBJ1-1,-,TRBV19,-,TGTGCCAGTAGTGCCAGGACGCCTAGGGACACTGAAGCTTTCTTT,CASSARTPRDTEAFF
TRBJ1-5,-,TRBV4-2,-,TGTGCCAGCAGCCCGTCGCCGGGGTCGGGTCAGCCCCAGCATTTT,CASSPSPGSGQPQHF
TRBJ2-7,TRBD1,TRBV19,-,TGTGCCAGTAGTAAGGACAGGGGTGGGGCCTACGAGCAGTACTTC,CASSKDRGGAYEQYF
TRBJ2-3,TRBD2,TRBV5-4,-,TGTGCCAGCAGCTTCCTGGTCGCGGGAGGAGATACGCAGTATTTT,CASSFLVAGGDTQYF
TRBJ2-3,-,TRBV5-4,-,TGTGCCAGCAGCCAAGATCAAGGTAGCGGCACAGATACGCAGTATTTT,CASSQDQGSGTDTQYF
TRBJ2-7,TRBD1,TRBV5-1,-,TGCGCCAGCAGCTTTTGGACAGGGGGCTACGAGCAGTACTTC,CASSFWTGGYEQYF
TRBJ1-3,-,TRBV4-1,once,TGCGCCAGCAGCCCGTCCGGGAGGGCAAACACCATATATTTT,CASSPSGRANTIYF
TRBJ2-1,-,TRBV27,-,TGTGCCAGCAGTGTGAATTACTACAATGAGCAGTTCTTC,CASSVNYYNEQFF
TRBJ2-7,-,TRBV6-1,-,TGTGCCAGCAGTGATCCGGGGGTTTGGGAGCAGTACTTC,CASSDPGVWEQYF
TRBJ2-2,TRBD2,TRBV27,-,TGTGCCAGCAGTTTTTCCCCTCGCGGGAGTAACACCGGGGAGCTGTTTTTT,CASSFSPRGSNTGELFF
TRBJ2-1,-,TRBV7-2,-,TGTGCCAGCAGCCTCCTCGCGGGGTCCTACAATGAGCAGTTCTTC,CASSLLAGSYNEQFF
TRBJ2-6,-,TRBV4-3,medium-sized,TGCGCCAGCAGCCAAGATCTGTTCTCTGGGGCCAACGTCCTGACTTTC,CASSQDLFSGANVLTF
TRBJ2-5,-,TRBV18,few,TGTGCCAGCTCGTCATGGGGGGTACAAGAGACCCAGTACTTC,CASSSWGVQETQYF
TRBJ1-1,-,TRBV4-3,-,TGCGCCAGCAGCTCCGGAAGGGCAGCAGAAGCTTTCTTT,CASSSGRAAEAFF
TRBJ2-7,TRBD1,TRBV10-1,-,TGCGCCAGCAGTCTTGACAGGGCCGAGCAGTACTTC,CASSLDRAEQYF
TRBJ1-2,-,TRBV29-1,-,TGCAGCGGCCGGGACGACTATGGCTACACCTTC,CSGRDDYGYTF
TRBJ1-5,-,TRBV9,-,TGTGCCAGCAGCGTTGGCACGGATCAGCCCCAGCATTTT,CASSVGTDQPQHF
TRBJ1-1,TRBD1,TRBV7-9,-,TGTGCCAGCAGCTTAGAAGGGGGCTTGAACACTGAAGCTTTCTTT,CASSLEGGLNTEAFF
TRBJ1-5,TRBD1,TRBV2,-,TGTGCCAGCAGCAAACAGGGGGCAGGCAATCAGCCCCAGCATTTT,CASSKQGAGNQPQHF
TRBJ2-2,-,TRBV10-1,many,TGCGCCACCGGAAAAGACACCGGGGAGCTGTTTTTT,CATGKDTGELFF
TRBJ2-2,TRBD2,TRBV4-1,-,TGCGCCAGCAGCACCCGACTAGCGGGGGAAAACACCGGGGAGCTGTTTTTT,CASSTRLAGENTGELFF
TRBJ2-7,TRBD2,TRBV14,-,TGTGCCAGCAGCCGGACTAGCGGGACCTACGAGCAGTACTTC,CASSRTSGTYEQYF
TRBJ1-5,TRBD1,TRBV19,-,TGTGCCAGTACCCTAGGGGACAGTTTGCATCAGCCCCAGCATTTT,CASTLGDSLHQPQHF
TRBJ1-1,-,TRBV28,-,TGTGCCAGCAGCTTACAGGGAGGAGACACTGAAGCTTTCTTT,CASSLQGGDTEAFF
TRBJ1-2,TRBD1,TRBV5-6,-,TGTGCCAGCAGCTTCGGACAGGCGAGCACCTTC,CASSFGQASTF
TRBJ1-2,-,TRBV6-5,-,TGTGCCAGCAGTTATTACAGCCCGAACTATGGCTACACCTTC,CASSYYSPNYGYTF
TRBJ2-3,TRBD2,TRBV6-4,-,TGTGCCAGCAGTGACTCCCAGCTAGCGGGGTCGGATACGCAGTATTTT,CASSDSQLAGSDTQYF
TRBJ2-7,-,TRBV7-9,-,TGTGCCAGCAGCTTAGATGGCTCCTACGAGCAGTACTTC,CASSLDGSYEQYF
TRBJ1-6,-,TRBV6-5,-,TGTGCCAGCAGTCTCGGGGGGGGCAATTCACCCCTCCACTTT,CASSLGGGNSPLHF
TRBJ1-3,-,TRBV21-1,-,TGTGCCAGCAGCAAAGTCAGGGGAAACACCATATATTTT,CASSKVRGNTIYF
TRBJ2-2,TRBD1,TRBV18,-,TGTGCCAGCTCACCGTACGTGGGTTTGACAGGGGGCGAGAACACCGGGGAGCTGTTTTTT,CASSPYVGLTGGENTGELFF
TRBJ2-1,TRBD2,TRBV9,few,TGTGCCAGCAGCGTAGTGGTGTCTAGCGGGAGCTCCTACAATGAGCAGTTCTTC,CASSVVVSSGSSYNEQFF
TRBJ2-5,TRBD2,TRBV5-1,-,TGCGCCAGCAGCTTGGGGCTAGCGGGGGGCTACCAAGAGACCCAGTACTTC,CASSLGLAGGYQETQYF
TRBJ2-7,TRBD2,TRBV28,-,TGTGCCAGCACTCCACTAGCGGGCCTTGAAGTGAACGAGCAGTACTTC,CASTPLAGLEVNEQYF
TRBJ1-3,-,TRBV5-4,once,TGTGCCAGCAGCTCTGGAAACACCATATATTTT,CASSSGNTIYF
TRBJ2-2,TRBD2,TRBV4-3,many,TGCGCCAGCAGCCAAGATCTTGCGGGGGCCGGGGAGCTGTTTTTT,CASSQDLAGAGELFF
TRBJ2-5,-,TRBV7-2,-,TGTGCCAGCAGCTTAGCGGGGGGGCAGGAGACCCAGTACTTC,CASSLAGGQETQYF
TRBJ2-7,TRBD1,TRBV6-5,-,TGTGCCAGCAGTAGGACAGGGGGCAACGAGCAGTACTTC,CASSRTGGNEQYF
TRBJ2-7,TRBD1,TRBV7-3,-,TGTGCCAGCAGCTTAATCGGGACAGGGTTTTACGAGCAGTACTTC,CASSLIGTGFYEQYF
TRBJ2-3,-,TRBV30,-,TGTGCCTGGAGCTTCGGGGCTAGCACAGATACGCAGTATTTT,CAWSFGASTDTQYF
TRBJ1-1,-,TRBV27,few,TGTGCCAGCAGTTTATTTGGGGGGTCCGAAGCTTTCTTT,CASSLFGGSEAFF
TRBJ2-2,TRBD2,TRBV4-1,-,TGCGCCAGCAGCCAAGGGCCCAGCGGGGGGGGCCCCGGGGAGCTGTTTTTT,CASSQGPSGGGPGELFF
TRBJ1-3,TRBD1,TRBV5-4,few,TGTGCCAGCAGCTTGGGCGGGACAGGGGGCTCTCCTGGAAACACCATATATTTT,CASSLGGTGGSPGNTIYF
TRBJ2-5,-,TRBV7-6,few,TGTGCCAGCACTTTAGCGTTCGGGGGAGCAGAGACCCAGTACTTC,CASTLAFGGAETQYF
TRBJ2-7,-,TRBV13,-,TGTGCCAGCAGCCCCCGTGGGGGCTCGTTGTACGAGCAGTACTTC,CASSPRGGSLYEQYF
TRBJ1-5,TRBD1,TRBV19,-,TGTGCCAGTAGCCGGACAGGGGGCAATCAGCCCCAGCATTTT,CASSRTGGNQPQHF
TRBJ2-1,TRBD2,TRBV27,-,TGTGCCAGCAGCCTAGCGGGAGAGGGCAATGAGCAGTTCTTC,CASSLAGEGNEQFF
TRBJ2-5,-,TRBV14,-,TGTGCCAGCAGCCATTCAGAGACCCAGTACTTC,CASSHSETQYF